This TCR beta chain was found in a study of early T cells in non-severe SARS-CoV-2 infection. The V gene lost 5 bases and the J gene lost 3 bases, with 13 bases spanning the gap. The CDR3 loop spans 15 amino acids. Unique molecular identifiers were affixed to single, distinct cDNA molecules. TCRdb re-derived calls from the 5' RACE reads in MiXCR, one entry per CDR3 protein. The table lists under 70,000 distinct CDR3 sequences, roughly 12% of them singletons. This clonotype was counted between two and nine times. The J gene is TRBJ2-2, the V gene TRBV12-3 or TRBV12-4, with D possibly TRBD2 on 5 matching bases. Sample: whole blood. This clonotype was obtained from an adult who was a healthcare worker with PCR-confirmed SARS-CoV-2 infection or an uninfected control (not recorded which). The CDR3 here is CASSPLPGDTGELFF. CDR3 DNA: TGTGCCAGCAGTCCCCTGCCCGGGGACACCGGGGAGCTGTTTTTT.